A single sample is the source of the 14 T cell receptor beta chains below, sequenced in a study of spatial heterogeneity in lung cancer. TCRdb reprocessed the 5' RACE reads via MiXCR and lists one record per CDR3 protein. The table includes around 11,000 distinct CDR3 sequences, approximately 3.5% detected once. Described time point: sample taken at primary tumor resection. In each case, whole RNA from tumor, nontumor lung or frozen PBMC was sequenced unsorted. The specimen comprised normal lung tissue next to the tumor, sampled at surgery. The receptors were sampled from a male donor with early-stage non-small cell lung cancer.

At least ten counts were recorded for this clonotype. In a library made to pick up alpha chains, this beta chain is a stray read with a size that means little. The CDR3 DNA follows: TGTGCCAGCAGTGGAGACAGGGGAAACTATGGCTACACCTTC. Its protein is CASSGDRGNYGYTF. The chain has TRBV2 and TRBJ1-2, with 8 nucleotides matching TRBD1. This CDR3 has 14 residues. The trim removed 4 bases at V and 2 bases at J, leaving 3 bases unmatched. Germline V gene lookup returns CDR1 SNHLY and CDR2 FYNNEI. Full variable domain (outside the CDR3, taken from reference TRBV2 and TRBJ1-2): EPEVTQTPSHQVTQMGQEVILRCVPISNHLYFYWYRQILGQKVEFLVSFYNNEISEKSEIFDDQFSVERPDGSNFTLKIRSTKLEDSAMYFCASSGDRGNYGYTFGSGTRLTVV.

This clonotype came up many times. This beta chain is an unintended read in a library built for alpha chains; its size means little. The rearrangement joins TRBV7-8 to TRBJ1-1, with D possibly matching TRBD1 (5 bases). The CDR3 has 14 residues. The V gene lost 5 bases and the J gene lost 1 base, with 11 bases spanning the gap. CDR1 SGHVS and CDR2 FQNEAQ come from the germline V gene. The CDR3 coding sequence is TGTGCCAGCAGCCAAGCGGGACCGAACACTGAAGCTTTCTTT. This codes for CASSQAGPNTEAFF.

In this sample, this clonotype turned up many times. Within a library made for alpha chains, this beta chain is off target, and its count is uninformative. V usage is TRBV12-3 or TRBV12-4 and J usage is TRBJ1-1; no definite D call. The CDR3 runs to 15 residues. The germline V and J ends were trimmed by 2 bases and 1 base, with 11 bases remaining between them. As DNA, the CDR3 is TGTGCCAGCAGTTTATATCGGGCCTCGAACACTGAAGCTTTCTTT. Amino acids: CASSLYRASNTEAFF.

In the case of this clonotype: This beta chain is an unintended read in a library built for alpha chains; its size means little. This CDR3 reads CASTLTPLYGDEQYF. Here the CDR3 DNA reads TGTGCCAGCACTTTGACTCCCCTTTATGGGGACGAGCAGTACTTC. The chain recombines TRBV2 with TRBJ2-7; D is unresolved. V shed 7 bases and J shed 5 bases, with 21 bases lying between them. Germline V gene sequence: CDR1 SNHLY, CDR2 FYNNEI. The CDR3 loop spans 15 amino acids.

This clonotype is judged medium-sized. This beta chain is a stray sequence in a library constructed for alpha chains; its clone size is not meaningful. CDR3 sequence: CASSSGTRGANEQFF. The CDR3 nucleotides read TGTGCCAGCTCATCTGGGACTAGGGGGGCCAATGAGCAGTTCTTC. The genes are TRBV18 and TRBJ2-1, with 8 bases aligning to TRBD2. Trimming removed 5 bases from V and 6 bases from J; junction bases left unmatched: 9. CDR3 length: 15 amino acids. The germline CDR1 and CDR2 sequences are KGHSH and LQKENI.

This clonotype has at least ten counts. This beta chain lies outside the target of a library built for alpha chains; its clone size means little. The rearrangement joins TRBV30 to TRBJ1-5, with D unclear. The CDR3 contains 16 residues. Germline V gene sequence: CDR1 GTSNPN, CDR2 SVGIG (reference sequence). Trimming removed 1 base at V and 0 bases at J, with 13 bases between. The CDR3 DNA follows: TGTGCCTGGAGTGCCCGGTTGAGGGCTAGCAATCAGCCCCAGCATTTT. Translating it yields CAWSARLRASNQPQHF.

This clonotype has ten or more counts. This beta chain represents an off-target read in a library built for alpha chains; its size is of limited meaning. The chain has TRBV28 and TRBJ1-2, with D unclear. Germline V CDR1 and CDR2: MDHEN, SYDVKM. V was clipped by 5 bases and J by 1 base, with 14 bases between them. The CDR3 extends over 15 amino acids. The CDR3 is CASSRSVAGNYGYTF. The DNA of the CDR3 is TGTGCCAGCAGTAGGTCCGTCGCTGGTAACTATGGCTACACCTTC.

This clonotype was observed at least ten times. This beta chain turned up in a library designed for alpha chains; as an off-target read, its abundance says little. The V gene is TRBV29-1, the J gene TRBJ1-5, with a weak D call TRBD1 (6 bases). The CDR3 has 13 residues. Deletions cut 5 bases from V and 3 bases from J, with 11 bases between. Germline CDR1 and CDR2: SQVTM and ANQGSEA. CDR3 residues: CSVRQANNQPQHF. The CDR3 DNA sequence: TGCAGCGTTCGACAGGCCAACAATCAGCCCCAGCATTTT. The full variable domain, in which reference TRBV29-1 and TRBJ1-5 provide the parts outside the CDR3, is SAVISQKPSRDICQRGTSLTIQCQVDSQVTMMFWYRQQPGQSLTLIATANQGSEATYESGFVIDKFPISRPNLTFSTLTVSNMSPEDSSIYLCSVRQANNQPQHFGDGTRLSIL.

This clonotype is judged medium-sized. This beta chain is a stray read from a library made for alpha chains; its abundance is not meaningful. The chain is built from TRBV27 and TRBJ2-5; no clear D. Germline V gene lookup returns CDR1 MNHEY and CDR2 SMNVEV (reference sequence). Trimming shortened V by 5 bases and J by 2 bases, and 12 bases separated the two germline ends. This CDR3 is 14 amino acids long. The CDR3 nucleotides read TGTGCCAGCAGTACCTTTTTAGAGCAAGAGACCCAGTACTTC. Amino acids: CASSTFLEQETQYF.

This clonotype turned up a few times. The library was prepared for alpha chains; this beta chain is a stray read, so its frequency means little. The CDR3 sequence is CASSRRVGGQGVSGELFF. As DNA, the CDR3 is TGTGCCAGTAGTCGGCGAGTGGGGGGACAGGGAGTCTCCGGGGAGCTGTTTTTT. The V gene is TRBV19, the J gene TRBJ2-2, with 9 positions matching TRBD1. CDR1 LNHDA and CDR2 SQIVND come from the germline V gene (reference sequence). J gave up 6 bases and V 5 bases, and 16 bases lay outside the gene matches. This CDR3 is 18 amino acids long.

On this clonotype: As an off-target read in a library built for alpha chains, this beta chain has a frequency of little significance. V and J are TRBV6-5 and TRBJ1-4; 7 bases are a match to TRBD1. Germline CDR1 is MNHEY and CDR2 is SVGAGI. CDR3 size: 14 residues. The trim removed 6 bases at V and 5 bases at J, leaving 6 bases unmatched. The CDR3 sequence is CASRRDRRNEKLFF. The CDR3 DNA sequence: TGTGCCAGCAGGAGGGACAGACGGAATGAAAAACTGTTTTTT.

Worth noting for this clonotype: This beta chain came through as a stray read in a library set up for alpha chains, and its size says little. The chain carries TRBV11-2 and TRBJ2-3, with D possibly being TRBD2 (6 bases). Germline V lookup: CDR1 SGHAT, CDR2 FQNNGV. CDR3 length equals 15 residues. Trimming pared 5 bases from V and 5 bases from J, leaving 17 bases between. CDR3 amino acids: CASSLRGRSGDTQYF. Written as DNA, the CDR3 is TGTGCCAGCAGCCTACGAGGGAGGTCTGGAGATACGCAGTATTTT.

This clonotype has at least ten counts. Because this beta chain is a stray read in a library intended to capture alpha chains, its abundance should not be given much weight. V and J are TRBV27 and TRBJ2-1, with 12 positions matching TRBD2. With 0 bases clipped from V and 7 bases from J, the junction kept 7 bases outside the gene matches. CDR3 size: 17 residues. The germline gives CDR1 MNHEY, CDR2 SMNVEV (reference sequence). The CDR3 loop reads CASSLSFWTSGINEQFF. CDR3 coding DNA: TGTGCCAGCAGTTTATCGTTTTGGACTAGCGGGATTAATGAGCAGTTCTTC.

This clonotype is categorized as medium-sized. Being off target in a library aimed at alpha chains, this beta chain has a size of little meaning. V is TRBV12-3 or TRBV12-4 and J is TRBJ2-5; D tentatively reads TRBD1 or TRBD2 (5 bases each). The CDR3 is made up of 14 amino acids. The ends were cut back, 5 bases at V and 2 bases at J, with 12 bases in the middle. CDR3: CASSPRDLQETQYF. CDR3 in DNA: TGTGCCAGCAGTCCCCGGGACCTTCAAGAGACCCAGTACTTC.